This TCR beta chain was recovered during a study of T-cell reconstitution after alpha-beta-depleted transplantation in children. Findings and caveats of the study: T-cell counts and diversity were attributed mostly to newly produced T cells one year after transplant. Reports say that about two months after transplant, the alpha-beta T cells came out of several hundred graft clones that had expanded.

Preparing the TCRbeta library involved the use of unique molecular identifiers. TCRdb reprocessed the PCR reads via MiXCR and lists one record per CDR3 protein. The sample lists fewer than 550,000 distinct CDR3 sequences, 15% to 20% occurring once. CDR3 length: 18 amino acids. After removal of 0 bases from V and 2 bases from J, the junction contained 8 bases not matched to a gene. In germline, CDR1 is PRHDT, CDR2 FYEKMQ (reference sequence). This clonotype was seen only a few times. Antigen unknown. This sequence was found in a boy under two years old who had a stem cell transplant for Wiskott-Aldrich syndrome, so the T cells may come from the graft donor. The chain joins TRBV13 to TRBJ1-2; 11 bases align to TRBD1. Here the sequenced sample was PBMCs, mostly from graft donor cells, taken 360 days after TCRalphabeta/CD19-depleted stem cell transplant. Written as DNA, the CDR3 is TGTGCCAGCAGCTTAGGGGACAGGGGGCTTCTACCAAACTATGGCTACACCTTC. Amino acid sequence: CASSLGDRGLLPNYGYTF. Filled out from reference TRBV13 and TRBJ1-2, the complete variable domain reads AAGVIQSPRHLIKEKRETATLKCYPIPRHDTVYWYQQGPGQDPQFLISFYEKMQSDKGSIPDRFSAQQFSDYHSELNMSSLELGDSALYFCASSLGDRGLLPNYGYTFGSGTRLTVV.